This passage covers 8 T cell receptor beta chains from one sample sequenced in a study of blood T cell repertoires in COVID-19. Clones were read by immunoSEQ multiplex PCR, and TCRdb kept only the in-frame ones, dropping some. The sample lists around 120,000 clones; around 78% were seen once. Sequencing input: peripheral blood. The receptors shown here come from a man aged 30-40 years with acute or convalescent COVID-19.

The chain couples TRBV6-4 to TRBJ1-6, with D perhaps matching TRBD1 (6 bases). Germline V gives CDR1 MRHNA, CDR2 SNTAGT. V dropped 7 bases and J dropped 7 bases, with 14 bases sitting between them. This CDR3 comprises 14 residues. The CDR3 spells CASTMDRRNSPLHF. The CDR3 bases are TGTGCCAGCACCATGGACAGACGAAATTCACCCCTCCACTTT.

The genes are TRBV18 and TRBJ1-2; D not certain. The CDR3 sequence is 16 residues long. Per germline, CDR1 KGHSH and CDR2 LQKENI. V was shortened by 3 bases and J by 0 bases, with 14 bases between the two germline ends. The CDR3 bases are TGTGCCAGCTCACCGGAAATGGGCAGATCTAACTATGGCTACACCTTC. Its protein product is CASSPEMGRSNYGYTF.

The chain joins TRBV7-9 to TRBJ1-1, with D possibly matching TRBD1 (5 bases). The germline V gene encodes CDR1 SEHNR and CDR2 FQNEAQ (reference sequence). The CDR3 extends over 14 amino acids. V was cut by 5 bases and J by 1 base, with 11 bases left in between. CDR3 sequence: CASSPRTGNTEAFF. CDR3 nucleotides: TGTGCCAGCAGCCCTAGAACAGGGAACACTGAAGCTTTCTTT.

This clone was counted between two and nine times. The chain recombines TRBV6-1 with TRBJ1-6; 9 bases are shared with TRBD1. The length of the CDR3 is 18 residues. CDR1 MNHNS and CDR2 SASEGT come from the germline V gene. V lost 2 bases and J lost 10; bases outside the gene matches: 15. This CDR3 is CASSENGSGGTGYSPLHF. DNA of the CDR3: TGTGCCAGCAGTGAAAACGGTAGTGGTGGGACAGGGTACTCACCCCTCCACTTT.

The rearrangement joins TRBV7-2 to TRBJ1-2; 9 nucleotides match TRBD1. Germline V gene lookup returns CDR1 SGHTA and CDR2 FQGNSA. The CDR3 sequence is 15 residues long. The V gene end was trimmed by 5 bases and the J gene end by 4 bases; junction bases not matched to a gene: 8. CDR3 protein: CASSPRTGDTYGYTF. Written as DNA, the CDR3 is TGTGCCAGCAGCCCCCGGACAGGGGATACCTATGGCTACACCTTC.

The rearrangement links TRBV19 to TRBJ1-5; the D is unclear. The CDR3 consists of 14 residues. Germline V gives CDR1 LNHDA, CDR2 SQIVND (reference sequence). Trimming removed 4 bases from V and 3 bases from J, with 10 bases in between. The CDR3 region is CASSTQNPNQPQHF. CDR3 DNA: TGTGCCAGTAGTACCCAGAACCCCAATCAGCCCCAGCATTTT. The complete variable domain, with remaining parts taken from reference TRBV19 and TRBJ1-5, reads DGGITQSPKYLFRKEGQNVTLSCEQNLNHDAMYWYRQDPGQGLRLIYYSQIVNDFQKGDIAEGYSVSREKKESFPLTVTSAQKNPTAFYLCASSTQNPNQPQHFGDGTRLSIL.

This clone has just one count. The gene calls are TRBV7-9 and TRBJ2-1; possible D gene TRBD2, 5 bases. The CDR3 is made up of 15 amino acids. Deletions cut 5 bases from V and 1 base from J, with 12 bases between. Germline V gene data show CDR1 as SEHNR and CDR2 as FQNEAQ (reference sequence). CDR3 bases: TGTGCCAGCAGCGAAACCGGGGTTTCCTACAATGAGCAGTTCTTC. This codes for CASSETGVSYNEQFF. Combining the CDR3 with reference TRBV7-9 and TRBJ2-1 gives the whole variable domain DTGVSQNPRHKITKRGQNVTFRCDPISEHNRLYWYRQTLGQGPEFLTYFQNEAQLEKSRLLSDRFSAERPKGSFSTLEIQRTEQGDSAMYLCASSETGVSYNEQFFGPGTRLTVL.

This chain connects TRBV24-1 to TRBJ2-1, with 7 positions matching TRBD1. Germline CDR1 is KGHDR and CDR2 is SFDVKD. The CDR3 consists of 14 residues. V dropped 7 bases and J dropped 7; count of bases not matched to a gene: 9. DNA for the CDR3: TGTGCCACCAGCACGGGACAGCATTATAATGAGCAGTTCTTC. Protein sequence: CATSTGQHYNEQFF.